The entry that follows covers one TCR beta chain sequence. A read error may produce the germline difference seen at one junction end. Each TRB amplification used about 250-550 ng of genomic DNA from blood. Germline-derived CDR1 and CDR2 are MNHNY and SVGAGI (reference sequence). The CDR3 has 14 amino acids. TRB rearrangements were amplified by multiplex PCR with BIOMED2 TRB-A/B primers. TCRdb re-called the multiplex PCR reads through MiXCR, storing one row per CDR3 protein. This table holds some 6,000 distinct CDR3 sequences, roughly 25% found once. This record comes from a study of T and B cells in COVID-19 patients. Study-level information: Peripheral blood came from COVID-19 patients with active infection or after recovery.

Specimen: blood. This clonotype was obtained from a human donor with active COVID-19. The rearrangement uses TRBV6-6 and TRBJ1-2, with a weak D call TRBD1 (5 bases). The CDR3: CAISGALMGYGYTF. The DNA of the CDR3 is TGTGCCATCAGTGGGGCCCTAATGGGGTATGGCTACACCTTC.